This T cell receptor beta chain came from a study of blood T cells in healthy people across ages. On the study more broadly: About one barcoded beta molecule per two T cells was the capture yield of template switching.

The donors, aged roughly 6 to 90, were healthy Caucasians from Russia. A sample-barcoded 5' primer and a J-beta primer mix were used in a second PCR of roughly 7 to 12 cycles. The template-switch adaptor was a 5' adaptor with 12 random nucleotides. It tagged each cDNA molecule. Using its own MiXCR run on the 5' RACE reads, TCRdb lists one record per CDR3 protein. The table includes approximately 810,000 distinct CDR3 sequences, approximately 35% detected once. The CDR3 extends over 12 amino acids. Germline V gene data show CDR1 as SGHTA and CDR2 as FQGNSA. Trimming took off 7 bases at V and 5 bases at J, with 9 bases between the two ends. Study-wide findings and caveats: Both naive CD4+ cell counts and diversity were greater in long-lived donors than in aged donors.

A note on this clonotype: The antigen is undetermined.

The chain carries TRBV7-2 and TRBJ2-1, with unresolved D. The sequenced sample was blood. This clonotype originated in a man in his late teens or twenties in good health. CDR3 loop: CASNLPHNEQFF. In DNA, the CDR3 is TGTGCCAGCAACCTGCCACACAATGAGCAGTTCTTC.